This entry features one T cell receptor beta chain sequence. Its cognate antigen is unknown. The source of the sample is a study of T cell repertoires in cytomegalovirus infection. The V segment lost 6 bases and the J segment 4 bases; nucleotides outside the gene matches: 12. This CDR3 comprises 15 residues. TCRdb analysed the reads with MiXCR anew, one entry per CDR3 protein. The data contain tens of thousands of distinct CDR3 sequences, approximately 22% of them seen just once; the ten biggest clones take up 65% to 85%. This TCR was recovered from a human donor in good health (CMV status not recorded). Some clones in this sample may be carry-over from other donors' samples. The J gene is TRBJ2-7, the V gene TRBV12-3 or TRBV12-4; 7 bases line up with TRBD2. What was sequenced was PBMCs, sequenced either directly or after in vitro stimulation (not recorded which). DNA of the CDR3: TGTGCCAGCAGCCTGGGGAGGGGTAGGGGTTACGAGCAGTACGTC. Its protein product is CASSLGRGRGYEQYV.